This TCR beta chain is drawn from a study of T cell changes during pregnancy in multiple sclerosis. Assay: immunoSEQ multiplex PCR; the TCRdb copy retains only in-frame clones and omits some. The data hold 25,000 to 35,000 clones, with more than 90% observed a single time. The V end was cut by 9 bases, the J end by 2 bases, with 19 bases between. CDR1 and CDR2 (germline): SGHRS, YFSETQ. This CDR3 region has 15 residues. The chain recombines TRBV5-1 with TRBJ2-3, with D perhaps TRBD1 (7 bases). This sequence was found in a female donor in good health, enrolled as a control in a pregnancy study. The source was CD4+ T cells from peripheral blood mononuclear cells, collected in the second trimester of pregnancy. The CDR3 here is CATASGDSVTDTQYF. CDR3 nucleotide sequence: TGCGCCACCGCCTCGGGGGACAGCGTCACAGATACGCAGTATTTT.